This T cell receptor (beta chain) was recovered during a study of beta chain features in type 1 diabetes. As for this clone: Its target is not known.

Reverse transcription of all isolated RNA meant that expressed TCRB transcripts were sequenced. Sequencing was performed with immunoSEQ multiplex PCR; in TCRdb, only in-frame clones are kept and a portion is missing. The table includes 350,000 to 450,000 clones, around 16% detected once. Trimming took 0 bases from V and 7 from J, leaving 8 bases between them. Germline CDR1 and CDR2: SGDLS and YYNGEE. The CDR3 has 13 residues. General study results and limits: The study found moderately but significantly shorter TCRB CDR3s in all four CD4+ subsets of Type 1 diabetes patients.

Sequenced sample: naive CD4+ T cells from blood. This receptor was obtained from a woman aged 18-29 years in good health. The chain couples TRBV9 to TRBJ1-5; D ambiguous. The CDR3 DNA sequence: TGTGCCAGCAGCGTAGGGAGCCAACAGCCCCAGCATTTT. Its translation is CASSVGSQQPQHF. The full variable domain, its missing parts supplied by reference TRBV9 and TRBJ1-5, is DSGVTQTPKHLITATGQRVTLRCSPRSGDLSVYWYQQSLDQGLQFLIQYYNGEERAKGNILERFSAQQFPDLHSELNLSSLELGDSALYFCASSVGSQQPQHFGDGTRLSIL.